One and the same sample provided the 2 T cell receptor beta chains below, sequenced in a study of T-cell reconstitution after alpha-beta-depleted transplantation in children. Researchers prepared the TCRbeta library using unique molecular identifiers, the study reports. TCRdb fed the PCR reads into MiXCR, producing one record per CDR3 protein. The data show approximately 520,000 distinct CDR3 sequences, roughly 33% seen once. Sequencing was performed on PBMCs from the stem cell graft donor, taken from the stem cell graft. Receptors were obtained from a human donor who donated a stem cell graft to a child with aplastic anemia.

This rearrangement joins TRBV6-4 to TRBJ2-4, with 7 bases lining up with TRBD1. The CDR3 totals 18 residues. Germline assignment: CDR1 MRHNA and CDR2 SNTAGT. V shed 7 bases and J 1 base; nucleotides not matched to a gene: 16. The DNA of the CDR3 is TGTGCCAGCACCCATCGGAGGCAGGGGGACATGGCCAAAAACATTCAGTACTTC. Translation gives CASTHRRQGDMAKNIQYF.

This clonotype showed up just a few times. The V gene is TRBV29-1, the J gene TRBJ1-2, with unresolved D. Trimming left V 2 bases short and J 8 bases short, with 15 bases between. The CDR3 is made up of 13 amino acids. Germline V gives CDR1 SQVTM, CDR2 ANQGSEA. This chain's CDR3 is CSVESLPELGYTF. In nucleotides, the CDR3 is TGCAGCGTTGAAAGTCTTCCGGAACTAGGCTACACCTTC.